Listed below are T cell receptor beta chains from one sample, sequenced in a study of beta chain features in type 1 diabetes. Sequenced by immunoSEQ multiplex PCR; TCRdb stores in-frame clones only, minus some. The sample has roughly 340,000 clones; over 9.5% are singletons. The material sequenced was naive CD4+ T cells from blood. These receptors were taken from a woman younger than 30 with type 1 diabetes. The CDR3 runs from the conserved cysteine through the conserved F or W. The order of the fields is V gene, D gene, clone size, J gene, CDR3 protein, CDR3 DNA. The D gene is left open where the match is weak. Clone size appears in some rows only: once, few, many, or a class for an expanded clone.

V: TRBV7-9; D: .; size: few; J: TRBJ1-1; CDR3: CASSLRQNTEAFF; DNA: TGTGCCAGCAGCCTACGCCAGAACACTGAAGCTTTCTTT
V: TRBV29-1; D: .; size: few; J: TRBJ1-2; CDR3: CSVEEGRKDTF; DNA: TGCAGCGTTGAAGAGGGCAGGAAAGACACCTTC
V: TRBV7-2; D: TRBD2; size: .; J: TRBJ2-2; CDR3: CASSPGSGGGTGELFF; DNA: TGTGCCAGCAGCCCGGGAAGCGGGGGGGGCACCGGGGAGCTGTTTTTT
V: TRBV5-1; D: .; size: .; J: TRBJ1-1; CDR3: CASREGNTEAFF; DNA: TGCGCCAGCAGGGAGGGGAACACTGAAGCTTTCTTT
V: TRBV2; D: .; size: .; J: TRBJ2-2; CDR3: CASSDGTRGAGELFF; DNA: TGTGCCAGCAGTGACGGGACCAGGGGTGCCGGGGAGCTGTTTTTT
V: TRBV4-1; D: .; size: .; J: TRBJ2-6; CDR3: CASSKPGQSLVLTF; DNA: TGCGCCAGCAGCAAACCTGGGCAGTCCCTCGTCCTGACTTTC
V: TRBV5-4; D: TRBD1; size: .; J: TRBJ1-2; CDR3: CASSLTGGADGYTF; DNA: TGTGCCAGCAGCTTGACAGGGGGCGCTGATGGCTACACCTTC
V: TRBV9; D: .; size: few; J: TRBJ2-5; CDR3: CASSVGGSSPETQYF; DNA: TGTGCCAGCAGCGTAGGCGGCTCTAGTCCAGAGACCCAGTACTTC
V: TRBV2; D: .; size: .; J: TRBJ2-6; CDR3: CASSELGQAGANVLTF; DNA: TGTGCCAGCAGTGAATTGGGCCAGGCTGGGGCCAACGTCCTGACTTTC
V: TRBV9; D: .; size: .; J: TRBJ2-3; CDR3: CASSPGLLGRTDTQYF; DNA: TGTGCCAGCAGCCCCGGACTTCTCGGTCGCACAGATACGCAGTATTTT
V: TRBV7-2; D: .; size: few; J: TRBJ2-7; CDR3: CASRLTASSYEQYF; DNA: TGTGCCAGCCGTTTAACGGCTAGCTCCTACGAGCAGTACTTC
V: TRBV15; D: TRBD1; size: .; J: TRBJ1-1; CDR3: CATSRGTGDTEAFF; DNA: TGTGCCACCAGCAGAGGAACAGGGGACACTGAAGCTTTCTTT
V: TRBV29-1; D: .; size: few; J: TRBJ1-5; CDR3: CSVVLLGGATSQPQHF; DNA: TGCAGCGTTGTTCTTCTTGGGGGGGCGACGAGTCAGCCCCAGCATTTT
V: TRBV7-3; D: TRBD2; size: .; J: TRBJ2-1; CDR3: CASSTGLVYNEQFF; DNA: TGTGCCAGCAGCACCGGACTAGTTTACAATGAGCAGTTCTTC
V: TRBV15; D: .; size: .; J: TRBJ2-7; CDR3: CATSRPEGAPIYEQYF; DNA: TGTGCCACCAGCAGGCCGGAAGGAGCTCCCATCTACGAGCAGTACTTC
V: TRBV7-9; D: .; size: few; J: TRBJ2-1; CDR3: CASSLRGRDIGFF; DNA: TGTGCCAGCAGCTTAAGAGGCCGGGACATCGGGTTCTTC
V: TRBV30; D: .; size: .; J: TRBJ1-1; CDR3: CARRQFPEAFF; DNA: TGTGCCAGACGACAGTTTCCTGAAGCTTTCTTT
V: TRBV19; D: TRBD1; size: few; J: TRBJ1-5; CDR3: CASSAGTVDQPQHF; DNA: TGTGCCAGTAGTGCTGGGACAGTGGATCAGCCCCAGCATTTT
V: TRBV7-2; D: .; size: few; J: TRBJ2-7; CDR3: CASSSGGTLYEQYF; DNA: TGTGCCAGCAGTTCAGGGGGGACACTCTACGAGCAGTACTTC
V: TRBV5-4; D: .; size: few; J: TRBJ2-3; CDR3: CASSLRGLPGDTQYF; DNA: TGTGCCAGCAGCTTACGGGGACTCCCAGGGGATACGCAGTATTTT
V: TRBV9; D: TRBD2; size: .; J: TRBJ2-2; CDR3: CASSVNPGLATGELFF; DNA: TGTGCCAGCAGCGTTAATCCGGGACTAGCCACCGGGGAGCTGTTTTTT
V: TRBV7-2; D: .; size: few; J: TRBJ1-1; CDR3: CASSLPNMNTEAFF; DNA: TGTGCCAGCAGCTTACCGAACATGAACACTGAAGCTTTCTTT
V: TRBV6-5; D: TRBD2; size: few; J: TRBJ2-1; CDR3: CASSTLAGGWGEQFF; DNA: TGTGCCAGCAGTACTTTAGCGGGAGGCTGGGGCGAGCAGTTCTTC
V: TRBV20-1; D: TRBD1; size: few; J: TRBJ2-1; CDR3: CSAGTASEQFF; DNA: TGCAGTGCAGGGACAGCATCGGAGCAGTTCTTC